A selection of T cell receptor beta chains follows, all from one sample in a study of tumor and adjacent non-tumor tissue in lung cancer. TCRdb reanalysed the multiplex PCR reads using MiXCR and keeps one entry per CDR3 protein. This sample has 220,000 or so distinct CDR3 sequences, with around 71% found just once. Sequencing used lung tumor tissue. The origin of the receptors is a man aged 60 to 69 with non-small cell lung cancer. Each CDR3 is given with its conserved first and last residue. The D gene is left open where the match is weak. Clone size is given for some rows only: seen once, a few or many times, or a class if the clone is expanded.

clone size | D gene | J gene | V gene | CDR3 DNA | CDR3 protein
. | TRBD2 | TRBJ2-1 | TRBV20-1 | TGCAGTGCTAGGGGTTTTCGGGAGGGCATCTATGAACAGTTCTTC | CSARGFREGIYEQFF
. | TRBD2 | TRBJ2-5 | TRBV20-1 | TGCAGTGCTAGAAGCGGGACTAGCGAAGAGATCCAGTACTTC | CSARSGTSEEIQYF
. | . | TRBJ2-5 | TRBV5-5 | TGTGCCAGCAGCTTGAACTATGGGGGGCGGGAGACCCAGTACTTC | CASSLNYGGRETQYF
many | TRBD1 | TRBJ2-7 | TRBV29-1 | TGCAGCGTTGGGGGACAGGCCTCCTACGAGCAGTACTTC | CSVGGQASYEQYF
many | TRBD2 | TRBJ2-5 | TRBV20-1 | TGCAGTGCTAGAGGGGGCAGAGTCACTAGCGGGAAGGTTGCAGAGACCCAGTACTTC | CSARGGRVTSGKVAETQYF
many | . | TRBJ2-5 | TRBV4-2 | TGTGCCAGCAGCCAAGACCAGTCGGGCTTGGGAACCCAGTACTTC | CASSQDQSGLGTQYF
few | TRBD1 | TRBJ1-3 | TRBV4-2 | TGTGCCAGCAGCCGGGACAGGGGATCCTCTGGAAACACCATATATTTT | CASSRDRGSSGNTIYF
. | . | TRBJ2-6 | TRBV30 | TGTGCCTGGTGTGGCCGGAATAGCGGACAGGGGGCCAACGTCCTGACTTTC | CAWCGRNSGQGANVLTF
. | TRBD2 | TRBJ2-3 | TRBV11-3 | TGTGCCAGCAGCTTAGTTGCGGGGGGCCGTATAGATACGCAGTATTTT | CASSLVAGGRIDTQYF
. | TRBD2 | TRBJ2-3 | TRBV12-3/TRBV12-4 | TGTGCCAGCAGTATAGCGGGAGGGGGCACAGATACGCAGTATTTT | CASSIAGGGTDTQYF
once | TRBD2 | TRBJ2-1 | TRBV6-2/TRBV6-3 | TGTGCCATCACAACCGGCGGGGGGGTCAATGAGCAGTTCTTC | CAITTGGGVNEQFF
once | . | TRBJ1-2 | TRBV29-1 | TGCAGCGTTGTGGGGATAGGCTATGGCTACAGCTTC | CSVVGIGYGYSF
. | . | TRBJ2-5 | TRBV20-1 | TGCAGTACTAGTCGTACAGGGCAAGAGACCCAGTACTTC | CSTSRTGQETQYF
. | . | TRBJ1-2 | TRBV6-1 | TGTGCCAGCAGCCCCGGGGCGCGCTATGGCTACACCTTC | CASSPGARYGYTF
few | . | TRBJ1-5 | TRBV12-3/TRBV12-4 | TGTGCCAGCAGTTTACAGGTATCGCCCCAGCATTTT | CASSLQVSPQHF
. | . | TRBJ2-3 | TRBV11-3 | TGTGTCAGCAACTTAGATCCCTGGGTCACAGATACGCAGTATTTT | CVSNLDPWVTDTQYF
. | TRBD1 | TRBJ2-1 | TRBV11-2 | TGTGCCGGCACCCTGGACAGGGGAGAGTACAATGAAAAGTTCTTC | CAGTLDRGEYNEKFF
many | . | TRBJ2-5 | TRBV4-1 | TGCGCCAGCAGCCAAGTCGTCCGGCTAGTCCCAGAGACCCAGTACTTC | CASSQVVRLVPETQYF
. | . | TRBJ2-1 | TRBV29-1 | TGCAGCGTCCTTCCGGGATTAGCGGAGACCGATGAGCAGTTCTTC | CSVLPGLAETDEQFF
. | . | TRBJ2-7 | TRBV28 | TGTGCCAGCAGTGGAGGGACCCCCTACGAGCAGTACTTC | CASSGGTPYEQYF
. | . | TRBJ1-5 | TRBV12-3/TRBV12-4 | TGTGCAAGCAGTCCCGGGACATGGCCCAATCAGCCCCAGCATTTT | CASSPGTWPNQPQHF
. | . | TRBJ2-7 | TRBV4-2 | TGTGCCAGCAGCCAACCTCGCTCGTCACAGAGCTCCTACGAGCAGTACTTC | CASSQPRSSQSSYEQYF